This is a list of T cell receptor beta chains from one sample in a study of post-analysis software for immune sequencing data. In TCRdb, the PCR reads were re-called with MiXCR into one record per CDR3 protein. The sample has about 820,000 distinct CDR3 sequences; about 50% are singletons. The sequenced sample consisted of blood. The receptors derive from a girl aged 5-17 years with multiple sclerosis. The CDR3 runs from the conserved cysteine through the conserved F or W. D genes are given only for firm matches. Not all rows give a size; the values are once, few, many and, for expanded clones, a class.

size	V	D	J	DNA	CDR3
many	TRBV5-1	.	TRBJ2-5	TGTGCCAGCAGCGCCGAAGAGACCCAGTACTTC	CASSAEETQYF
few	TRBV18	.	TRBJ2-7	TGTGCCAGCTCACCACTCGGGACCGACTACGAGCAGTACTTC	CASSPLGTDYEQYF
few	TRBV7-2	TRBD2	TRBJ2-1	TGTGCCAGCAGCTTAGCGAGCGGGATTGGCAATGAGCAGTTCTTC	CASSLASGIGNEQFF
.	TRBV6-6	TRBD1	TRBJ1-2	TGTGCCAGCGGCGAGAGGACAGGAGACTATGGCTACACCTTC	CASGERTGDYGYTF
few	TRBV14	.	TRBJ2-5	TGTGCCAGCAGCTGGCTGGGGGGCCAAGAGACCCAGTACTTC	CASSWLGGQETQYF
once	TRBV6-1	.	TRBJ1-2	TGTGCCAGCATGAGAGACATCGGCTATGGCTACACCTTC	CASMRDIGYGYTF
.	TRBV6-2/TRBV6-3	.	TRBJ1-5	TGTGCCAGCACCTGGAGGGATAATCAGCCCCAGCATTTT	CASTWRDNQPQHF
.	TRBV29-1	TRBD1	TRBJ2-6	TGCAGCGTGGGGGACAGTCGCGTAACTGGGGCCAACGTCCTGACTTTC	CSVGDSRVTGANVLTF
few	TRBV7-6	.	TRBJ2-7	TGTGCCTGCAGCTTAGTATTAGAGGGCAGTGGGTACGAGCAGTACTTC	CACSLVLEGSGYEQYF
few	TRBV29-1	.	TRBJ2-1	TGCAGCGTTGACCTCCGGGCCCTTAAATACAATGAGCAGTTCTTC	CSVDLRALKYNEQFF
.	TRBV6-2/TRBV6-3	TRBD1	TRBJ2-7	TGTGCCAGCAGGGGACAGGGGAGCGACGAGCAGTACTTC	CASRGQGSDEQYF
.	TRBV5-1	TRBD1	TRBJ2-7	TGCGCCAGCAGCTTGGCCGGGACAGACAACTACGAGCAGTACTTC	CASSLAGTDNYEQYF
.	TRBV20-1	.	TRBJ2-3	TGCAGTGCTAAACCACTAGCCTCATTCACAGATACGCAGTATTTT	CSAKPLASFTDTQYF
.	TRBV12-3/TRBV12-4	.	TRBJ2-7	TGTGCCAGCAGTCAACAAGACTACGAGCAGTACTTC	CASSQQDYEQYF
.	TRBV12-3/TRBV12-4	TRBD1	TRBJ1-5	TGTGCCAGCAGTTCCAGACAGGGAACGGGGCAGCCCCAGCATTTT	CASSSRQGTGQPQHF
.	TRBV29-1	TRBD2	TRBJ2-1	TGCAGCGTTGAAGTACTTCGCGGGGGGAGGTTCTTC	CSVEVLRGGRFF
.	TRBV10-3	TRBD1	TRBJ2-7	TGTGCCTCAAACCCGGGGGACAGGCAAACCCACGAGCAGTACTTC	CASNPGDRQTHEQYF
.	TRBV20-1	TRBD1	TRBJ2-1	TGCAGTGCTCGTGCAGGGGGCCCCAAGGATGAGCAGTTCTTC	CSARAGGPKDEQFF
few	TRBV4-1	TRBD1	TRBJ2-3	TGCGCCAGCAGCCAAGTGCCGACAGGGTCCCAGGCAGATACGCAGTATTTT	CASSQVPTGSQADTQYF
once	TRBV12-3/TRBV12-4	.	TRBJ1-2	TGTGCCAGCATTCAGGGTCAGGGTGGCTACACCTTC	CASIQGQGGYTF
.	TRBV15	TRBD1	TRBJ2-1	TGTGCCACCAGCAGAGAACAGGGGGCGCCGGATGAGCAGTTCTTC	CATSREQGAPDEQFF
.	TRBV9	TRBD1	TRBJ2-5	TGTGCCAGCAGCGCCCTAGGACAGGGTGGAAGCGCGGGGACCCAGTACTTC	CASSALGQGGSAGTQYF
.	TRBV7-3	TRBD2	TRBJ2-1	TGTGCCAGCAGCTTGGGGACTAGCGGGGGGGCCTTGGATGAGCAGTTCTTC	CASSLGTSGGALDEQFF
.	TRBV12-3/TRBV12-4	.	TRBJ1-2	TGTGCCAGCAGCCTCTATGGCTACACCTTC	CASSLYGYTF
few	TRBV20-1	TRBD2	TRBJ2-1	TGCAGTGCCCCTGGACTAGCGGGGACCCGGGAGCATGAGCAGTTCTTC	CSAPGLAGTREHEQFF
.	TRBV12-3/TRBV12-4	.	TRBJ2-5	TGTGCCAGCAGGGGGACATTCCAAGAGACCCAGTACTTC	CASRGTFQETQYF
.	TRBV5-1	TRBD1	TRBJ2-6	TGCGCCAGCAGTTCCGGGACAGGAGTCTCTGGGGCCAACGTCCTGACTTTC	CASSSGTGVSGANVLTF
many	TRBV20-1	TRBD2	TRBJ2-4	TGCAGTGCTAGAGATTATCTAGCGGGGGCCCTAAACATTCAGTACTTC	CSARDYLAGALNIQYF
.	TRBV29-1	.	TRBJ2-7	TGCAGCGTTGCAGGGAGCTCCTACAATGAGCAGTACTTC	CSVAGSSYNEQYF
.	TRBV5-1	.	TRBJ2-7	TGCGCCAGCAGCCCCGGGTTCCCCTACGAGCAGTACTTC	CASSPGFPYEQYF
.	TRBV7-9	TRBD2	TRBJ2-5	TGTGCCAGCACCGTGATCCCGGGACTAGCGGGGGTTTGGGGAGAGACCCAGTACTTC	CASTVIPGLAGVWGETQYF
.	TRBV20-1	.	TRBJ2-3	TGCAGTGCTGACGCACGCACAGATACGCAGTATTTT	CSADARTDTQYF
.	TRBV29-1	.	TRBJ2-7	TGCAGCGTTGGGGTCGTGGAGAAAAGCGAGCAGTACTTC	CSVGVVEKSEQYF
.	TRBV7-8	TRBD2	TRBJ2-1	TGTGCCAGCAGCCAGGTCAGCGGGGTCGATGAGCAGTTCTTC	CASSQVSGVDEQFF
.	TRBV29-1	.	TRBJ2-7	TGCAGCGGTGACAGCCAAGGGAACGAGCAGTACTTC	CSGDSQGNEQYF
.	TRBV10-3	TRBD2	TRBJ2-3	TGTGCCATCACCCAAAGCGGGGGGGATCCAGATACGCAGTATTTT	CAITQSGGDPDTQYF
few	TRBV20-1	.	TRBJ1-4	TGCAGTGCTGTGGAGGGGGTGGGTGAAAAACTGTTTTTT	CSAVEGVGEKLFF
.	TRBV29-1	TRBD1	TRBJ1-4	TGCAGCGTCAGGGACAGGGGGCCTAATGAAAAACTGTTTTTT	CSVRDRGPNEKLFF
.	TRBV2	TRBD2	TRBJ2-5	TGTGCCAGCAAATCAGCGGGGGGCCGTCAAGAGACCCAGTACTTC	CASKSAGGRQETQYF
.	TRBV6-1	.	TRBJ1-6	TGTGCCAGCAGCCGACAGCACTATAATTCACCCCTCCACTTT	CASSRQHYNSPLHF
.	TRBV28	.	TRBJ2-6	TGTGCCAGCAGTTTAATGGGCTCTGGGGCCAACGTCCTGACTTTC	CASSLMGSGANVLTF
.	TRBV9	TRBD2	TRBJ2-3	TGTGCCAGCAGCCCAGGACTAGCGGGGGCCAACACAGATACGCAGTATTTT	CASSPGLAGANTDTQYF
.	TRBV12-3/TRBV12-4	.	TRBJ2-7	TGTGCCAGCACCCAGTCAGAGGGGTTCCACGAGCAGTACTTC	CASTQSEGFHEQYF
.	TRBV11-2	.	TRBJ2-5	TGTGCCAGCAGCTTCCGTGGTCGCATCCAAGAGACCCAGTACTTC	CASSFRGRIQETQYF
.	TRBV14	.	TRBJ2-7	TGTGCCAGCAGCCCGGACATTAGCCACGAGCAGTACTTC	CASSPDISHEQYF
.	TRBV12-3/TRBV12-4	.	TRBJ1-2	TGTGCCAGCAGTTTAATTGGGAGCTATGGCTACACCTTC	CASSLIGSYGYTF
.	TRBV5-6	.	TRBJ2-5	TGTGCCAGCAGCTTGTCGAGTTTTTCGGAGACCCAGTACTTC	CASSLSSFSETQYF
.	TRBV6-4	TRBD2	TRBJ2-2	TGTGCCAGCAGTGAGCGGGGGGGGAACACCGGGGAGCTGTTTTTT	CASSERGGNTGELFF